These 3 T cell receptor beta chains came from one sample sequenced in a study of OX40 agonist ivuxolimab in advanced cancers. Data came from immunoSEQ multiplex PCR; TCRdb stores just in-frame clones and leaves some out. The table has 55,000 to 65,000 clones, about 86% seen once; the top ten hold around 0.99%. The sequences come from CD4+ or CD8+ T cells sorted from blood, collected in a trial of the OX40 agonist ivuxolimab. The receptors come from an adult with an advanced solid tumor such as melanoma, head and neck, liver or kidney cancer.

The rearrangement links TRBV6-6 to TRBJ1-2; TRBD1 is a possible D gene (6 bases). Germline CDR1 is MNHNY and CDR2 is SVGAGI (reference sequence). V was cut by 6 bases and J by 2 bases, with 16 bases left in between. This CDR3 has 15 residues. CDR3 sequence: CASSPGQPKNYGYTF. Written as DNA, the CDR3 is TGTGCCAGCAGCCCCGGACAGCCAAAAAACTATGGCTACACCTTC.

This clone was counted once. This chain uses TRBV28 with TRBJ2-1, with TRBD2 as a possible D gene (7 bases). The V end was cut by 3 bases, the J end by 7 bases, with 13 bases between. The CDR3 has 14 amino acids. Germline values: CDR1 MDHEN, CDR2 SYDVKM. The CDR3 DNA is TGTGCCAGCAGTTTTTCACAGGGAGGGAATGAGCAGTTCTTC. Its translation: CASSFSQGGNEQFF.

The rearrangement links TRBV4-2 to TRBJ1-2; 9 nucleotides align to TRBD1. Trimming cost V 0 bases and J 8 bases; bases outside gene matches: 10. This CDR3 comprises 16 residues. CDR1 LGHNA and CDR2 YNFKEQ come from the germline V gene. CDR3 sequence reads: CASSQERAQGAGGYTF. DNA of the CDR3: TGTGCCAGCAGCCAAGAGCGGGCACAGGGGGCAGGGGGCTACACCTTC.